The T cell receptor (beta chain) under discussion was sequenced for a study of cytomegalovirus exposure and HLA in healthy donors. There were likely unrecorded immune exposures, though donors were nominally healthy when sampled. About this clone: Its antigen is unknown.

General observations from the study: CMV serostatus was the only recorded immune exposure for donors. Accurate prediction of HLA-A and HLA-B alleles (for most subjects) was reportedly achieved from TCR beta sequences.

PCR involved 60 Vbeta and 13 Jbeta primers. Assay used: immunoSEQ multiplex PCR; TCRdb lists only in-frame clones, some missing. The sample includes about 140,000 clones, roughly 79% of them seen just once. The germline V gene encodes CDR1 SGHKS and CDR2 YYEKEE (reference sequence). There are 16 residues in the CDR3. The V end lost 3 bases, the J end lost 2 bases, and 18 bases lay between the germline ends. The J gene is TRBJ2-7, the V gene TRBV5-5, with D perhaps TRBD1 (6 bases). The TCR originated in a male donor in good health and CMV-seronegative. Sequencing input: PBMCs. The CDR3 loop is CASSSPVTGTPYEQYF. The CDR3 nucleotides read TGTGCCAGCAGCTCACCAGTAACAGGGACCCCCTACGAGCAGTACTTC.